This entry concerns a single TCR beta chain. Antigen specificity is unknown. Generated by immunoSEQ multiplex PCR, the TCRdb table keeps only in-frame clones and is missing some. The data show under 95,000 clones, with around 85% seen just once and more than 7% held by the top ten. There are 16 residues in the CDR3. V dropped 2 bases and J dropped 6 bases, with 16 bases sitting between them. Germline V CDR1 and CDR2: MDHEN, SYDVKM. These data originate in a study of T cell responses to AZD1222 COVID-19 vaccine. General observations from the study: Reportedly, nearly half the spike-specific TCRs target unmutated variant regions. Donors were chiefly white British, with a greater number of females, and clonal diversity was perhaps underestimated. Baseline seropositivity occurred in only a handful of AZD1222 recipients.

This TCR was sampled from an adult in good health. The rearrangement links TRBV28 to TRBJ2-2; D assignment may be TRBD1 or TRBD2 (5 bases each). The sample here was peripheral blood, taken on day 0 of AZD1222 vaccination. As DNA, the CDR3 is TGTGCCAGCAGTTTAAGAATTGGGTGGGACCCCGGGGAGCTGTTTTTT. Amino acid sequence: CASSLRIGWDPGELFF.